The present T cell receptor (beta chain) was sequenced within a study of blood T cell repertoires in COVID-19. About the study: COVID-19 samples collected from the United States, Italy and Spain covered acute and convalescent phases. PBMCs, B-cell-depleted T cells, or T cells provided the cDNA or gDNA that made up the material.

Source study methods: Nucleated cell number was recorded as an estimate derived from reference gene primer amplification. The data were produced by immunoSEQ multiplex PCR, yet TCRdb's version contains in-frame clones alone and is incomplete. V and J calls and clone size are given by that table; D and trimming were obtained from the DNA. Found here are 150,000 to 200,000 clones, roughly 80% of them singletons; the top ten hold roughly 11%. This CDR3 spans 15 amino acids. Germline-derived CDR1 and CDR2 are SGHRS and YFSETQ. The V end lost 0 bases, the J end lost 10 bases, and 14 bases lay between the germline ends. Participant reports of clinical history set cohort assignment.

Sequenced material: PBMCs or T cells enriched from blood (not recorded which). The TCR originated in a man aged 45 to 65 who had recovered from COVID-19. This chain connects TRBV5-1 to TRBJ1-6, with a weak D call TRBD1 (6 bases). The DNA for the CDR3 is TGCGCCAGCAGCTTGGCTGGGGGCGAGCGATCACCCCTCCACTTT. It encodes CASSLAGGERSPLHF.